This T cell receptor beta chain was documented in a study of OX40 agonist ivuxolimab in advanced cancers. Sequencing used immunoSEQ multiplex PCR; TCRdb keeps in-frame clones, though not all of them. The sample carries about 21,000 clones, around 80% recorded once. The V gene's germline CDR1 is KGHSH and CDR2 LQKENI. This CDR3 comprises 16 residues. V was trimmed by 2 bases and J by 2 bases, leaving 14 bases between them. The V call is TRBV18, the J call TRBJ2-3; D ambiguous. The TCR sequence derives from an adult with an advanced solid tumor such as melanoma, head and neck, liver or kidney cancer. Sample: CD4+ or CD8+ T cells sorted from blood, taken in a trial of the OX40 agonist ivuxolimab. The CDR3 DNA reads TGTGCCAGCTCACCATTTGGGTGGCCCATCACAGATACGCAGTATTTT. It specifies CASSPFGWPITDTQYF. Combining the CDR3 with reference TRBV18 and TRBJ2-3 gives the whole variable domain NAGVMQNPRHLVRRRGQEARLRCSPMKGHSHVYWYRQLPEEGLKFMVYLQKENIIDESGMPKERFSAEFPKEGPSILRIQQVVRGDSAAYFCASSPFGWPITDTQYFGPGTRLTVL.